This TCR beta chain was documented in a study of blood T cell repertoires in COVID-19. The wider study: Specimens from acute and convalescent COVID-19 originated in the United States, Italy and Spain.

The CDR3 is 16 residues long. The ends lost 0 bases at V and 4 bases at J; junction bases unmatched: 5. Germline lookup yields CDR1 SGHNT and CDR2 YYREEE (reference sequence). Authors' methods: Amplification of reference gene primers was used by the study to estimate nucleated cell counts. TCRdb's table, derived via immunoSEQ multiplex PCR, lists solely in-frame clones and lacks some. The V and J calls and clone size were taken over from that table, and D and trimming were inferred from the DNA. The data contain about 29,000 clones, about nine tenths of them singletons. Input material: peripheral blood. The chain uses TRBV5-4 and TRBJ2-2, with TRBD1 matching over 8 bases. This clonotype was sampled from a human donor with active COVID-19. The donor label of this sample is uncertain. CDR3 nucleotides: TGTGCCAGCAGCTTGGCGTTACAGGGGGGCACCGGGGAGCTGTTTTTT. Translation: CASSLALQGGTGELFF.